The clone carrying this T cell receptor beta chain has only a few counts. No antigen is known for it. The sample originates from a study of human T cells and chemical hapten exposure. Study information: Patients, largely female, had alopecia areata, totalis or universalis.

TCRdb analysed the RACE reads with MiXCR anew, one entry per CDR3 protein. The sample has approximately 320,000 distinct CDR3 sequences, 5.5% seen once. Time point in this sample: pre-sensitization, week 0. The treatment here: therapeutic diphenylcyclopropenone sensitization with weekly scalp DPC. Whole blood that had not been fractionated was the source of extracted total RNA. Study-wide results and limits: Sensitizing with DPC caused no change in TCRs above 1 in 1000 frequency. Having alopecia, donors may respond immunologically unlike healthy people.

V lost 0 bases and J 3 bases, leaving 12 bases between the germline ends. The CDR3 is 15 residues long. Looked up from germline, CDR1 is SGHRS and CDR2 is YFSETQ. Specimen: whole blood, collected in connection with sensitization to the hapten diphenylcyclopropenone (DPC). This rearrangement joins TRBV5-1 to TRBJ1-2, with D perhaps TRBD1 (5 bases). The sequence came from a woman younger than 30 with alopecia areata. Some clones in this sample may be carry-over from other donors' samples. The CDR3, as DNA: TGCGCCAGCAGCTTGGGGCCACAGGAACACTATGGCTACACCTTC. Its translation is CASSLGPQEHYGYTF.